This entry features one T cell receptor (beta chain) sequence. The table came from immunoSEQ multiplex PCR; TCRdb's copy has only in-frame clones and leaves some out. Of under 300,000 clones in the sample, under 90% were seen once. These data belong to a study of blood T cell repertoires in COVID-19. CDR1 and CDR2 from the germline V gene are SEHNR and FQNEAQ (reference sequence). The junction had 13 bases not matched to a gene; V was cut back by 5 bases and J by 6 bases. The CDR3 is 16 amino acids. The gene calls are TRBV7-9 and TRBJ2-1; 7 bases line up with TRBD2. Sequencing used peripheral blood. This sequence was found in a man between 45 and 60 years old with acute or convalescent COVID-19. The CDR3 bases are TGTGCCAGCAGCCCCACCGACACGGGGGGATCCAATGAGCAGTTCTTC. It is translated as CASSPTDTGGSNEQFF.